Many counts were recorded for the clone carrying this T cell receptor beta chain. This record comes from a study of quantifying T cell responses using KT2 cells. For the study at large: Reverse transcription used primers in the TCR alpha and beta constant regions. A predetermined fluorescence threshold ended the second PCR, run as a qPCR.

An oligo carrying a UMI was ligated to the cDNA 3' end. The first PCR ran 3 to 5 cycles with an equimolar RC1.1 and RC1.2 beta primer mix. Starting with the second PCR, alpha and beta TCR chains went through separate processing. TCRdb reprocessed the UMI-ligation and nested PCR reads with MiXCR, giving one entry per CDR3 protein. The sample has tens of thousands of distinct CDR3 sequences, around a tenth seen once. This CDR3 spans 13 amino acids. Deletions cut 1 base from V and 8 bases from J, with 10 bases between. Germline values: CDR1 SGHDT, CDR2 YYEEEE. Material: PBMCs spiked with cells of the T cell clone KT2. The chain links TRBV5-6 to TRBJ1-5; D uncertain. This TCR was recovered from a human donor. The DNA for the CDR3 is TGTGCCAGCAGCTTGAGCCCGCTGGAGCCCCAGCATTTT. It specifies CASSLSPLEPQHF.